What follows describes a single TCR beta chain. Profiling relied on immunoSEQ multiplex PCR, and the TCRdb table lists in-frame clones only, not all of them. The sample has roughly 130,000 clones, about 80% seen once. The entry originates in a study of blood T cell repertoires in COVID-19. CDR3 length: 15 amino acids. Germline V gene data show CDR1 as LGHDT and CDR2 as YNNKEL (reference sequence). Trimming took 4 bases from V and 10 from J, leaving 17 bases between them. The sample consisted of peripheral blood. The source is a woman older than 75 with acute or convalescent COVID-19. The chain carries TRBV3-1 (or the pseudogene TRBV3-2) and TRBJ1-6; no firm D call. CDR3 residues: CASSPGSGYDSPLHF. CDR3 nucleotide sequence: TGTGCCAGCAGCCCCGGTTCGGGTTATGACTCACCCCTCCACTTT.